The 8 T cell receptor beta chains presented below share a single source sample, sequenced in a study of technical replicates of blood from a handful of donors. Profiled with immunoSEQ multiplex PCR; TCRdb holds only in-frame clones, not every one. The sample shows fewer than 85,000 clones, more than 90% of them seen only once. Sequenced sample: T cells isolated from PBMCs. These receptors all stem from a human donor in good health.

This chain connects TRBV6-6 to TRBJ2-1, with 12 bases lining up with TRBD2. Germline trimming cut 11 bases from V and 4 bases from J; bases unmatched to any gene: 9. The CDR3 is 15 amino acids. Germline CDR1 is MNHNY and CDR2 is SVGAGI (reference sequence). The CDR3 DNA reads as TGTGCCGGAGCGCGAGGACTAGCGGGATACAATGAGCAGTTCTTC. Translating it yields CAGARGLAGYNEQFF.

The CDR3 sequence is CASSQEQLVYEQYF. The DNA for the CDR3 is TGTGCCAGCAGCCAAGAGCAACTGGTCTACGAGCAGTACTTC. V usage is TRBV4-2 and J usage is TRBJ2-7; D unclear. The CDR3 is 14 residues long. In germline, CDR1 is LGHNA, CDR2 YNFKEQ. V dropped 0 bases and J dropped 3 bases, with 9 bases sitting between them.

This clone turned up a few times. V and J are TRBV21-1 and TRBJ1-3. TRBV21-1 is noted as a pseudogene. The CDR3 has 17 residues. CDR3: CASRCGIATTRRNTIYF. In DNA, the CDR3 is TGTGCCAGCAGATGTGGTATAGCTACAACACGACGAAACACCATATATTTT.

This chain connects TRBV10-3 to TRBJ1-3; TRBD1 matches at 7 bases. The CDR3 contains 16 residues. V gave up 11 bases and J gave up 0 bases; unmatched junction bases: 13. The germline CDR1 and CDR2 sequences are ENHRY and SYGVKD. CDR3 sequence: CAAREDRRFSGNTIYF. The CDR3, as DNA: TGTGCCGCCAGGGAGGACAGGCGCTTCTCTGGAAACACCATATATTTT.

This sequence joins TRBV10-3 and TRBJ1-5; TRBD1 matches 8 bases. Trimming removed 6 bases from V and 6 bases from J; junction bases left unmatched: 7. Germline loops: CDR1 ENHRY, CDR2 SYGVKD. This CDR3 is built from 14 residues. CDR3 in DNA: TGTGCCATCAGGGGAGGGGGGACAGGTCAGCCCCAGCATTTT. Translating gives CAIRGGGTGQPQHF.

This chain links TRBV6-1 with TRBJ1-2; D gene unclear. Trimming cost V 1 base and J 2 bases, with 5 bases left between them. Per germline, CDR1 MNHNS and CDR2 SASEGT. The length of the CDR3 is 13 residues. DNA for the CDR3: TGTGCCAGCAGTGAAGGAGGGAACTATGGCTACACCTTC. The encoded protein is CASSEGGNYGYTF.

V and J are TRBV9 and TRBJ1-1; no reliable D call. The CDR3 has 15 amino acids. Germline V gene sequence: CDR1 SGDLS, CDR2 YYNGEE. V lost 2 bases, J lost 1 base, and 12 bases lay in between. The CDR3 bases are TGTGCCAGCAGCGTTAATCTTGGGCGGAACACTGAAGCTTTCTTT. The encoded protein is CASSVNLGRNTEAFF.

J is TRBJ1-1 and V is TRBV5-1, with D possibly matching TRBD1 (5 bases). Germline V gene sequence: CDR1 SGHRS, CDR2 YFSETQ. V shed 2 bases and J shed 4 bases, with 9 bases lying between them. This CDR3 spans 13 amino acids. CDR3 nucleotide sequence: TGCGCCAGCAGCTTAAGCGGGGCCACTGAAGCTTTCTTT. The encoded protein is CASSLSGATEAFF. The variable domain in full, with the rest retrieved from reference TRBV5-1 and TRBJ1-1, is KAGVTQTPRYLIKTRGQQVTLSCSPISGHRSVSWYQQTPGQGLQFLFEYFSETQRNKGNFPGRFSGRQFSNSRSEMNVSTLELGDSALYLCASSLSGATEAFFGQGTRLTVV.